This TCR beta chain was sequenced in a study of shared clonotypes between healthy human individuals. This table comes from immunoSEQ multiplex PCR, and its TCRdb copy is limited to in-frame clones, with some not included. Seen here are about 2.1 million clones, 80% to 95% observed once, and the top ten hold about 1.7%. CD8 cells regarded as naive lacked CD45RO, were positively chosen for CCR7, and omitted terminally differentiated effector memory CD45RA+ cells. There are 15 residues in the CDR3. V was shortened by 1 base and J by 1 base, with 11 bases between the two germline ends. The germline gives CDR1 SEHNR, CDR2 FQNEAQ (reference sequence).

The receptor comes from a man aged 18 to 30 in good health. Some clones in this sample may be carry-over from other donors' samples. This chain uses TRBV7-9 with TRBJ2-7; tentatively, D is TRBD2 (6 bases). The material sequenced was naive CD8+ T cells from PBMCs. The CDR3 coding sequence is TGTGCCAGCAGCTTAGGGTACGGAGGGTCCTACGAGCAGTACTTC. As protein: CASSLGYGGSYEQYF.